This record covers a single T cell receptor (beta chain). The antigen is undetermined. This record comes from a study of cytomegalovirus exposure and HLA in healthy donors. The assay was immunoSEQ multiplex PCR, and TCRdb's table has in-frame clones only and misses some. The sample has 150,000 to 200,000 clones; about 90% are singletons. The CDR3 loop spans 12 amino acids. V dropped 6 bases and J dropped 1 base, with 9 bases sitting between them. The germline V gene has CDR1 SQVTM and CDR2 ANQGSEA. Notes on the study in general: Reports described diagnosis of cytomegalovirus status by the classifier as highly specific and sensitive.

The receptor was derived from a woman aged 18-29 years in good health and CMV-seropositive. The source material was PBMCs. V gene TRBV29-1 combines with J gene TRBJ1-1; no firm D call. CDR3: CSVMTGNTEAFF. The CDR3 region has the DNA TGCAGCGTCATGACGGGGAACACTGAAGCTTTCTTT.